This T cell receptor (beta chain) derives from a study of cytomegalovirus exposure and HLA in healthy donors. On the study more broadly: The study placed approximately 81% of its approximately 360 genotyped donors in the Caucasian-associated ancestry cluster.

V lost 6 bases and J 2 bases, leaving 15 bases between the germline ends. Per germline, CDR1 SQVTM and CDR2 ANQGSEA. The CDR3 is 14 residues long. Primers included in the PCR were 60 Vbeta and 13 Jbeta primers. Profiled with immunoSEQ multiplex PCR; TCRdb holds only in-frame clones, not every one. The sample records some 130,000 clones, 80% being singletons. This clone has just a few counts. The clonotype originates from a woman in her forties in good health and CMV-seronegative. V is TRBV29-1 and J is TRBJ2-3; tentatively, D is TRBD1 (6 bases). The source material was PBMCs. This CDR3 is CSVRTVGYTDTQYF. The DNA of the CDR3 is TGCAGCGTGAGGACAGTTGGCTACACAGATACGCAGTATTTT.